The next 7 T cell receptor beta chains were all read from a single sample in a study of T-cell reconstitution after alpha-beta-depleted transplantation in children. The TCRbeta library was prepared with unique molecular identifiers. TCRdb fed the PCR reads into MiXCR, producing one record per CDR3 protein. The sample lists roughly 610,000 distinct CDR3 sequences; about 10% were seen once. This sample comprised PBMCs from the stem cell graft donor, obtained from the stem cell graft. The receptors here all came from a human donor who donated a stem cell graft to a child with acute myeloid leukemia.

The chain joins TRBV11-2 to TRBJ2-7; maybe TRBD2 (5 bases). The CDR3 spans 13 residues. V was cut by 7 bases and J by 1 base, with 11 bases left in between. Germline CDR1 and CDR2: SGHAT and FQNNGV. CDR3 sequence: CASTYGLSYEQYF. The CDR3 bases are TGTGCCAGCACCTACGGACTGTCCTACGAGCAGTACTTC.

There are many counts of this clonotype. This chain links TRBV7-2 with TRBJ2-3; 10 bases match TRBD1. V was clipped by 5 bases and J by 5 bases; unmatched bases: 7. Germline CDR1 reads SGHTA; CDR2 reads FQGNSA. The length of the CDR3 is 15 residues. The chain's CDR3 is CASSRGTGVIDTQYF. CDR3 in DNA: TGTGCCAGCAGCCGCGGGACAGGGGTTATAGATACGCAGTATTTT. Full variable domain (remainder filled in from reference TRBV7-2 and TRBJ2-3): GAGVSQSPSNKVTEKGKDVELRCDPISGHTALYWYRQSLGQGLEFLIYFQGNSAPDKSGLPSDRFSAERTGGSVSTLTIQRTQQEDSAVYLCASSRGTGVIDTQYFGPGTRLTVL.

Remarks on this clonotype: This may be a read error: a much more frequent sequence differs by one nucleotide. CDR3 protein: CCARGSGRALMETQYF. CDR3 coding DNA: TGCTGTGCTAGAGGTAGCGGGAGAGCATTAATGGAGACCCAGTACTTC. The rearrangement links TRBV20-1 to TRBJ2-5, with TRBD2 matching over 9 bases. The CDR3 totals 16 residues. CDR1 is DFQATT, CDR2 SNEGSKA, per germline (reference sequence).

This clonotype was seen repeatedly, ten times or more. V usage is TRBV4-3 and J usage is TRBJ2-6, with 7 bases fitting TRBD1. This CDR3 has 16 residues. With 0 bases clipped from V and 2 bases from J, the junction kept 1 base outside the gene matches. Germline CDR1 reads LGHNA; CDR2 reads YSLEER. The CDR3 region is CASSQETGTGANVLTF. The CDR3 coding sequence is TGCGCCAGCAGCCAAGAGACAGGGACTGGGGCCAACGTCCTGACTTTC.

There are many counts of this clonotype. The chain has TRBV20-1 and TRBJ2-1; 13 bases map to TRBD2. The CDR3 spans 16 residues. V dropped 3 bases and J dropped 5; count of bases not matched to a gene: 7. Germline assignment: CDR1 DFQATT and CDR2 SNEGSKA (reference sequence). CDR3 amino acids: CSASPTSGRAHNEQFF. The CDR3 DNA follows: TGCAGTGCTAGCCCTACTAGCGGGAGGGCTCACAATGAGCAGTTCTTC.

This clonotype was picked up a small number of times. The chain links TRBV5-1 to TRBJ2-7; D remains ambiguous. Looked up from germline, CDR1 is SGHRS and CDR2 is YFSETQ. V lost 5 bases and J lost 6, with 15 bases in between. CDR3 size: 13 residues. The CDR3 sequence is CASSSGGVGEQYF. DNA for the CDR3: TGCGCCAGCAGTTCCGGTGGGGTCGGCGAGCAGTACTTC.

This clonotype was detected a few times. The chain links TRBV27 to TRBJ2-3, with TRBD1 matching over 8 bases. CDR1 and CDR2 (germline): MNHEY, SMNVEV (reference sequence). V dropped 1 base and J dropped 2; count of bases not matched to a gene: 11. The length of the CDR3 is 18 residues. The CDR3 bases are TGTGCCAGCAGTTTATACCGGACAGGGTTATTCAACACAGATACGCAGTATTTT. Protein: CASSLYRTGLFNTDTQYF.